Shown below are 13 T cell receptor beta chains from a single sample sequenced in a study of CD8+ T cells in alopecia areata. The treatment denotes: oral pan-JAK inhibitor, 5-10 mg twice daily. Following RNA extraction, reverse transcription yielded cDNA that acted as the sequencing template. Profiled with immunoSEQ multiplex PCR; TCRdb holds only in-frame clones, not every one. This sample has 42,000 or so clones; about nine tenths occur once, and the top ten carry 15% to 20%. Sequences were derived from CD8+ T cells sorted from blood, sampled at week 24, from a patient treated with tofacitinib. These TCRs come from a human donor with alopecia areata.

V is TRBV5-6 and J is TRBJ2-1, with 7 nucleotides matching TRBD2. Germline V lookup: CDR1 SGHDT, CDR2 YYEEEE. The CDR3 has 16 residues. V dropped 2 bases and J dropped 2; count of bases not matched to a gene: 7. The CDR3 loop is CASSFRPGGAYNEQFF. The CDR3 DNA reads TGTGCCAGCAGCTTCCGTCCGGGGGGTGCCTACAATGAGCAGTTCTTC. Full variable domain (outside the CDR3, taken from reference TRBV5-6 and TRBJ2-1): DAGVTQSPTHLIKTRGQQVTLRCSPKSGHDTVSWYQQALGQGPQFIFQYYEEEERQRGNFPDRFSGHQFPNYSSELNVNALLLGDSALYLCASSFRPGGAYNEQFFGPGTRLTVL.

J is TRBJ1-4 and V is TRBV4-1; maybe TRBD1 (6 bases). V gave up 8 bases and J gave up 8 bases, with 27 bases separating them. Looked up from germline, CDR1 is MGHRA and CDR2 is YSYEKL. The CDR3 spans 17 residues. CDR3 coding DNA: TGCGCCAGCTTGGCCCGACCTACCCCGGGACAAGGAGAAAAACTGTTTTTT. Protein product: CASLARPTPGQGEKLFF.

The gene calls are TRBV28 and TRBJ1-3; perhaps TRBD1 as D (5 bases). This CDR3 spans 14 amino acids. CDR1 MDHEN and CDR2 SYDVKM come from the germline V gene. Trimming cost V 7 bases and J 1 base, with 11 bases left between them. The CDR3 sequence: CASIQGESGNTIYF. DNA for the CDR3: TGTGCCAGCATCCAAGGGGAATCTGGAAACACCATATATTTT.

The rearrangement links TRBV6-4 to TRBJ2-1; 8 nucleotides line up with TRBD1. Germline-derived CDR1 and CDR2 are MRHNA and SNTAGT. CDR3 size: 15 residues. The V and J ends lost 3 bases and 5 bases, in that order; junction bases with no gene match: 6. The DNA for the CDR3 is TGTGCCAGCAGTGAAGCTGGACAGGGAAACAATGAGCAGTTCTTC. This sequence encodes CASSEAGQGNNEQFF.

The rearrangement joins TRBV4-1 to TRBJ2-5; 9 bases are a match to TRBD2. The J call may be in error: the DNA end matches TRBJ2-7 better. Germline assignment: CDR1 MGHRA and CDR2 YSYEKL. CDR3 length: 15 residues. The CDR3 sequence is CASRVSGGHSYEQYF. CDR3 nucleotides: TGCGCCAGCAGGGTTAGCGGGGGCCACTCCTACGAGCAGTACTTC.

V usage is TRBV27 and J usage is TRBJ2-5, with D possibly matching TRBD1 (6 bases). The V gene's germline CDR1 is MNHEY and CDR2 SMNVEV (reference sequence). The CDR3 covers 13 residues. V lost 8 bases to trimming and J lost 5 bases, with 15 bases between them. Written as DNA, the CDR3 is TGTGCCAGCCGTAAGAAGGGGGAGGAGACCCAGTACTTC. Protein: CASRKKGEETQYF.

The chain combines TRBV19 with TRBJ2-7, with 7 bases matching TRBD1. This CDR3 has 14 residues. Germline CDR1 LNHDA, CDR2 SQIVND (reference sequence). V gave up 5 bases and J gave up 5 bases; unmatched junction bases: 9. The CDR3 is CASSLTGAADEQYF. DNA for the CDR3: TGTGCCAGTAGTCTTACAGGGGCCGCGGACGAGCAGTACTTC. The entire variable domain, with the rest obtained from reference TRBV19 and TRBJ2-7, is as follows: DGGITQSPKYLFRKEGQNVTLSCEQNLNHDAMYWYRQDPGQGLRLIYYSQIVNDFQKGDIAEGYSVSREKKESFPLTVTSAQKNPTAFYLCASSLTGAADEQYFGPGTRLTVT.

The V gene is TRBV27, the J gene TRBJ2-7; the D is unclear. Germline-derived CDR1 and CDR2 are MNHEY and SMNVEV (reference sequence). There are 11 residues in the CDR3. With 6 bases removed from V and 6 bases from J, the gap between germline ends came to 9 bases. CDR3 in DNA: TGTGCCAGCAGGAACGGGTTCGAGCAGTACTTC. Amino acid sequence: CASRNGFEQYF.

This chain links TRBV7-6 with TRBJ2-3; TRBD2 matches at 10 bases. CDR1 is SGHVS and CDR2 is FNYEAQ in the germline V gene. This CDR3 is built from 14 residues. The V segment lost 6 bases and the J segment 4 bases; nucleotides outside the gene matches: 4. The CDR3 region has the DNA TGTGCCAGCAGACCCCTAGCGGGGGCAGATACGCAGTATTTT. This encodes CASRPLAGADTQYF.

CDR3 sequence (DNA): TGCAGCGTTCCCGACAGGGGTGAAGCTTTCTTT. As protein: CSVPDRGEAFF. The J gene is TRBJ1-1, the V gene TRBV29-1; 8 bases agree with TRBD1. This CDR3 comprises 11 residues. The V segment lost 5 bases and the J segment 7 bases; nucleotides outside the gene matches: 3. The germline V gene encodes CDR1 SQVTM and CDR2 ANQGSEA.

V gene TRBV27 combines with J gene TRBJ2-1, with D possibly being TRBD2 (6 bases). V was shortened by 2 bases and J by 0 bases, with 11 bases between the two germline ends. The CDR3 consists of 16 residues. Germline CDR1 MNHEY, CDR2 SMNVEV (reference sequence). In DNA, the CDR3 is TGTGCCAGCAGTTTAGACGGGGGAAGCTCCTACAATGAGCAGTTCTTC. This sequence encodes CASSLDGGSSYNEQFF.

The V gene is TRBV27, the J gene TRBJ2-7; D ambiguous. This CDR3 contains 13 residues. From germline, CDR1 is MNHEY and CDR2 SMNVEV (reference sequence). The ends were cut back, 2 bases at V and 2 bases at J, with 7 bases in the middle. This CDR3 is CASSLSVTYEQYF. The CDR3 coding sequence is TGTGCCAGCAGTTTAAGCGTTACCTACGAGCAGTACTTC.

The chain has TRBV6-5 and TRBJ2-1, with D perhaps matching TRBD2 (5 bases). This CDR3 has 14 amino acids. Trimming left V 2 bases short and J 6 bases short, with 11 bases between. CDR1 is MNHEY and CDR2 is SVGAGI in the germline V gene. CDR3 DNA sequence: TGTGCCAGCAGTTACGGGATTGAGGGCAATGAGCAGTTCTTC. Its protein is CASSYGIEGNEQFF.